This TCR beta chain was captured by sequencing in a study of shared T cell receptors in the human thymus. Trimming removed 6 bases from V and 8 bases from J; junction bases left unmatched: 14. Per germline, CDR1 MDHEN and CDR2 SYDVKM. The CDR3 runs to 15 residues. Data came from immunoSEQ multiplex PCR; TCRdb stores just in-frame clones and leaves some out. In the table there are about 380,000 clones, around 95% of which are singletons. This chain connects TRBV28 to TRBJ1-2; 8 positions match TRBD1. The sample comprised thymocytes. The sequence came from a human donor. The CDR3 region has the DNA TGTGCCAGCAGACTACCGGGACAGGTCCCTCAAGGCTACACCTTC. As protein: CASRLPGQVPQGYTF.